Below, one T cell receptor (beta chain) is given with its context. Its target is not known. The data originate from a study of T cell responses to AZD1222 COVID-19 vaccine. Looking at the study overall: Researchers grouped second doses given at about 4 or about 12 weeks into one pool. The study's findings and limits: Repertoire samples came only from after the peak T cell response. Compared with day 0, the breadth and depth of the Spike-specific TCR repertoire rose significantly after two doses of AZD1222. Dominant at 160-218 and 743-854, vaccine-associated CD4 TCRs also spanned spike.

The V gene end was trimmed by 0 bases and the J gene end by 1 base; junction bases not matched to a gene: 1. This CDR3 is built from 15 residues. Germline CDR1 SGDLS, CDR2 YYNGEE. The protocol was immunoSEQ multiplex PCR, while the TCRdb copy is restricted to in-frame clones and leaves out a portion. The sample consists of roughly 150,000 clones, roughly 90% of them appearing once. The receptor's source is an adult in good health. This chain joins TRBV9 and TRBJ2-3; 8 bases fit TRBD2. This sample comprised peripheral blood, obtained on day 0 of AZD1222 vaccination. DNA of the CDR3: TGTGCCAGCAGCGTAGCGGGAGGGGGCACAGATACGCAGTATTTT. Encoded protein: CASSVAGGGTDTQYF. Drawing the rest from reference TRBV9 and TRBJ2-3, the complete variable domain is DSGVTQTPKHLITATGQRVTLRCSPRSGDLSVYWYQQSLDQGLQFLIQYYNGEERAKGNILERFSAQQFPDLHSELNLSSLELGDSALYFCASSVAGGGTDTQYFGPGTRLTVL.